The 9 T cell receptor beta chains below were found in one sample sequenced in a study of T-cell reconstitution after alpha-beta-depleted transplantation in children. Unique molecular identifiers were incorporated during preparation of the TCRbeta library. TCRdb reprocessed the PCR reads with MiXCR, giving one entry per CDR3 protein. Here the sample spans approximately 400,000 distinct CDR3 sequences, roughly a tenth being singletons. Source: PBMCs from the stem cell graft donor, taken from the stem cell graft. The receptors derive from a human donor who donated a stem cell graft to a child with acute myeloid leukemia.

The rearrangement joins TRBV7-9 to TRBJ2-7; the D gene could be TRBD1 or TRBD2 (5 bases each). CDR1 and CDR2 from the germline V gene are SEHNR and FQNEAQ (reference sequence). V lost 5 bases and J lost 4, with 15 bases in between. The CDR3 runs to 14 residues. The CDR3 nucleotides read TGTGCCAGCAGCCCCCCGGGACCTCTATACGAGCAGTACGTC. It yields the protein CASSPPGPLYEQYV.

This clonotype was picked up many times. V gene TRBV7-3 combines with J gene TRBJ2-1; D remains ambiguous. Germline CDR1 reads SGHTA; CDR2 reads FQGTGA. V lost 0 bases and J 6 bases, leaving 6 bases between the germline ends. The CDR3 is made up of 13 amino acids. CDR3 nucleotides: TGTGCCAGCAGCTTAACCGGAGCCAATGAGCAGTTCTTC. It yields the protein CASSLTGANEQFF.

This clonotype was found a few times. The chain combines TRBV7-9 with TRBJ2-7; D is possibly TRBD1 (6 bases). Per germline, CDR1 SEHNR and CDR2 FQNEAQ (reference sequence). The V and J ends lost 5 bases and 6 bases respectively, with 17 bases between them. The CDR3 length is 14 residues. The CDR3 sequence is CASSQQGLVGEQYF. CDR3 coding DNA: TGTGCCAGCAGCCAACAGGGATTAGTGGGCGAGCAGTACTTC.

The table lists this clonotype with a few counts. The chain couples TRBV24-1 to TRBJ2-2; tentative D call: TRBD2 (5 bases). Trimming removed 3 bases from V and 3 bases from J, with 7 bases in between. This CDR3 has 14 residues. CDR1 is KGHDR, CDR2 SFDVKD, per germline. CDR3 bases: TGTGCCACCAGTGATGGGAGTGACACCGGGGAGCTGTTTTTT. This gives the protein CATSDGSDTGELFF.

This chain uses TRBV7-2 with TRBJ2-3; the D is unclear. The germline V and J ends were trimmed by 0 bases and 9 bases, with 13 bases remaining between them. Looked up from germline, CDR1 is SGHTA and CDR2 is FQGNSA. The CDR3 runs to 14 residues. The CDR3 region is CASSLAPSTGTQYF. The CDR3 DNA reads as TGTGCCAGCAGCTTAGCGCCCTCCACTGGAACGCAGTATTTT.

As DNA, the CDR3 is TGCAGCGCCTTAGACGGAACGTGGACCCAGTACTTC. Protein: CSALDGTWTQYF. V usage is TRBV29-1 and J usage is TRBJ2-5; D is uncertain. The CDR3 consists of 12 residues. The germline V gene has CDR1 SQVTM and CDR2 ANQGSEA. The V end lost 7 bases, the J end lost 7 bases, and 16 bases lay between the germline ends.

J is TRBJ2-2 and V is TRBV6-5, with a weak D call TRBD2 (5 bases). Per germline, CDR1 MNHEY and CDR2 SVGAGI. The CDR3 loop spans 15 amino acids. The V end lost 2 bases, the J end lost 0 bases, and 7 bases lay between the germline ends. CDR3: CASSYEGTNTGELFF. Here the CDR3 DNA reads TGTGCCAGCAGTTACGAGGGTACGAACACCGGGGAGCTGTTTTTT.

V is TRBV11-2 and J is TRBJ2-1, with 8 bases matching TRBD1. J lost 3 bases, V lost 5 bases, and 6 bases had no gene match. This CDR3 spans 15 amino acids. The V gene's germline CDR1 is SGHAT and CDR2 FQNNGV. CDR3 protein: CASSVRDRHYNEQFF. CDR3 nucleotide sequence: TGTGCCAGCAGCGTCCGGGACAGGCACTACAATGAGCAGTTCTTC.

Only a few counts were recorded for this clonotype. V is TRBV6-1 and J is TRBJ2-3; 8 bases fit TRBD1. V trimming: 6 bases; J trimming: 1 base; junction bases outside the gene matches: 6. This CDR3 is 15 amino acids long. CDR1 is MNHNS and CDR2 is SASEGT in the germline V gene. This chain's CDR3 is CASSRRTGRTDTQYF. The CDR3 region has the DNA TGTGCCAGCAGCCGTCGGACAGGGCGCACAGATACGCAGTATTTT.